These 31 T cell receptor beta chains were sequenced from one sample in a study of blood T cell repertoires in COVID-19. Method: immunoSEQ multiplex PCR; TCRdb's copy keeps in-frame clones and lacks some. In the table there are more than 30,000 clones, around 89% of which are singletons. The sample taken for sequencing was peripheral blood. The receptor source for this set is a woman aged 40-49 years with active or convalescent COVID-19.

This chain joins TRBV5-1 and TRBJ2-7; 7 bases are a match to TRBD1. The CDR3 spans 13 residues. Germline V gene lookup returns CDR1 SGHRS and CDR2 YFSETQ. The junction had 4 bases not matched to a gene; V was cut back by 5 bases and J by 2 bases. The CDR3 here is CASRPTGPYEQYF. CDR3 DNA sequence: TGCGCCAGCAGACCGACAGGGCCCTACGAGCAGTACTTC.

J is TRBJ2-5 and V is TRBV5-4, with 11 bases aligning to TRBD2. This CDR3 comprises 16 residues. V shed 4 bases, J shed 3 bases, and the junction held 8 bases outside the gene matches. CDR1 and CDR2 from the germline V gene are SGHNT and YYREEE (reference sequence). DNA for the CDR3: TGTGCCAGCAGCCCCGGGGTAGCGGGAGGGAAAGAGACCCAGTACTTC. Protein sequence: CASSPGVAGGKETQYF.

The chain's CDR3 is CASSQQPGQGGHTSYTF. As DNA, the CDR3 is TGTGCCAGCAGCCAACAGCCGGGACAGGGCGGACACACGAGCTACACCTTC. The V call is TRBV3-1 (or the pseudogene TRBV3-2), the J call TRBJ1-2, with 9 positions matching TRBD1. Trimming cost V 2 bases and J 9 bases; bases outside gene matches: 16. Germline CDR1 reads LGHDT; CDR2 reads YNNKEL (reference sequence). This CDR3 is 17 amino acids long.

The gene calls are TRBV5-1 and TRBJ1-1; D is unresolved. The CDR3 sequence is 14 residues long. Trimming removed 0 bases at V and 2 bases at J, with 8 bases between. CDR1 SGHRS and CDR2 YFSETQ come from the germline V gene. CDR3 nucleotides: TGCGCCAGCAGCTTGGACTCTGCTAACACTGAAGCTTTCTTT. Translation gives CASSLDSANTEAFF.

The V gene is TRBV7-8, the J gene TRBJ2-7; D possibly corresponds to TRBD2 (6 bases). V lost 2 bases and J 0 bases, leaving 11 bases between the germline ends. CDR1 and CDR2 (germline): SGHVS, FQNEAQ. This CDR3 contains 15 residues. The CDR3 sequence: CASSLPLGSSYEQYF. CDR3 nucleotide sequence: TGTGCCAGCAGCTTACCCCTCGGGAGCTCCTACGAGCAGTACTTC.

This sequence joins TRBV6-5 and TRBJ1-2; no reliable D call. CDR1 and CDR2 from the germline V gene are MNHEY and SVGAGI. Trimming stripped 6 bases from V and 2 bases from J, with 13 bases between. There are 14 residues in the CDR3. CDR3 in DNA: TGTGCCAGCAGCCGCACGCCCGAGAACTATGGCTACACCTTC. Protein product: CASSRTPENYGYTF.

The chain couples TRBV27 to TRBJ1-5, with 7 nucleotides matching TRBD1. The V segment lost 1 base and the J segment 4 bases; nucleotides outside the gene matches: 7. Germline V gives CDR1 MNHEY, CDR2 SMNVEV (reference sequence). The CDR3 is 16 residues long. This CDR3 reads CASSLYAGGKNQPQHF. CDR3 nucleotide sequence: TGTGCCAGCAGTTTATATGCAGGGGGAAAGAATCAGCCCCAGCATTTT.

This clone was found once. The CDR3 bases are TGTGCCAGCAGTTTATTGGAGGGGGCGCCTGCCGTGAACACTGAAGCTTTCTTT. Amino acids: CASSLLEGAPAVNTEAFF. The chain links TRBV28 to TRBJ1-1; TRBD1 aligns across 7 bases. Germline values: CDR1 MDHEN, CDR2 SYDVKM. The CDR3 contains 18 residues. The junction had 11 bases not matched to a gene; V was cut back by 1 base and J by 0 bases.

A single count supports this clone. This chain links TRBV6-5 with TRBJ1-2, with a weak D call TRBD1 (6 bases). CDR1 and CDR2 from the germline V gene are MNHEY and SVGAGI. V shed 5 bases and J shed 9 bases, with 10 bases lying between them. This CDR3 has 11 amino acids. The CDR3 loop is CASSNRASYTF. The CDR3 nucleotides are TGTGCCAGCAGTAACAGGGCGAGCTACACCTTC.

V is TRBV12-5 and J is TRBJ1-5; the match to TRBD1 covers 7 bases. Germline CDR1 and CDR2: LGHNT and FRNRAP. CDR3 length: 14 residues. V gave up 6 bases and J gave up 3 bases; unmatched junction bases: 5. CDR3 residues: CASGSGTANQPQHF. The CDR3 region has the DNA TGTGCTAGTGGGTCCGGGACAGCCAATCAGCCCCAGCATTTT.

The V and J genes are TRBV7-2 and TRBJ2-5; TRBD2 is a possible D gene (6 bases). This CDR3 comprises 13 residues. Germline lookup yields CDR1 SGHTA and CDR2 FQGNSA. V gave up 2 bases and J gave up 5 bases, with 9 bases separating them. The CDR3 loop reads CASSLNSGETQYF. Written as DNA, the CDR3 is TGTGCCAGCAGCTTAAATAGCGGCGAGACCCAGTACTTC. Looking up the rest from reference TRBV7-2 and TRBJ2-5 gives the full variable domain: GAGVSQSPSNKVTEKGKDVELRCDPISGHTALYWYRQSLGQGLEFLIYFQGNSAPDKSGLPSDRFSAERTGGSVSTLTIQRTQQEDSAVYLCASSLNSGETQYFGPGTRLLVL.

This chain uses TRBV9 with TRBJ1-1; tentative D call: TRBD1 (6 bases). Per the germline V gene, CDR1 is SGDLS and CDR2 is YYNGEE. Trimming shortened V by 0 bases and J by 3 bases, and 6 bases separated the two germline ends. This CDR3 contains 13 residues. In nucleotides, the CDR3 is TGTGCCAGCAGCGTAGCAGGGGACACTGAAGCTTTCTTT. Protein: CASSVAGDTEAFF.

The chain joins TRBV5-1 to TRBJ2-6; D perhaps matches TRBD1 (5 bases). Germline V gene lookup returns CDR1 SGHRS and CDR2 YFSETQ. V was clipped by 0 bases and J by 1 base, with 5 bases between them. The CDR3 has 15 amino acids. The CDR3 here is CASSLAGSGANVLTF. The CDR3 bases are TGCGCCAGCAGCTTGGCAGGGTCTGGGGCCAACGTCCTGACTTTC.

V and J are TRBV15 and TRBJ2-7, with 8 positions matching TRBD1. The V gene end was trimmed by 2 bases and the J gene end by 7 bases; junction bases not matched to a gene: 10. Germline CDR1 LNHNV, CDR2 YYDKDF (reference sequence). The CDR3 runs 15 residues. The CDR3 DNA reads TGTGCCACCAGCAGACCCGGGACAGGAGCTTGGGAGCAGTACTTC. Translation: CATSRPGTGAWEQYF.

This clone was seen a handful of times. The CDR3 DNA is TGCAGTGCTAGTCCTAGCGGGGACCAAGAGACCCAGTACTTC. Protein sequence: CSASPSGDQETQYF. This chain uses TRBV20-1 with TRBJ2-5; TRBD2 matches 9 bases. CDR1 DFQATT and CDR2 SNEGSKA come from the germline V gene (reference sequence). This CDR3 is 14 amino acids long. Unmatched junction bases numbered 2, after V lost 3 bases and J lost 0 bases.

The gene calls are TRBV7-8 and TRBJ1-5; possible D gene TRBD1, 5 bases. CDR3 size: 14 residues. The germline V gene encodes CDR1 SGHVS and CDR2 FQNEAQ. Trimming cost V 2 bases and J 5 bases, with 10 bases left between them. The CDR3 is CASSLRWGDQPQHF. The CDR3 coding sequence is TGTGCCAGCAGCTTACGGTGGGGCGATCAGCCCCAGCATTTT.

This rearrangement joins TRBV10-3 to TRBJ1-2; TRBD1 matches at 11 bases. V shed 6 bases, J shed 5 bases, and the junction held 20 bases outside the gene matches. The CDR3 has 19 amino acids. Germline V gene lookup returns CDR1 ENHRY and CDR2 SYGVKD. CDR3 sequence reads: CAIRGTGGISAPYLYGYTF. CDR3 bases: TGTGCCATCAGGGGGACAGGGGGTATCTCCGCACCGTATCTTTATGGCTACACCTTC.

The DNA of the CDR3 is TGTGCCAGCAGTTTCGGACAGGGAAACACTGAAGCTTTCTTT. This translates into CASSFGQGNTEAFF. V gene TRBV27 combines with J gene TRBJ1-1; 8 bases align to TRBD1. This CDR3 is 14 amino acids long. Germline assignment: CDR1 MNHEY and CDR2 SMNVEV (reference sequence). The ends lost 3 bases at V and 2 bases at J; junction bases unmatched: 2.

The chain combines TRBV7-2 with TRBJ1-1; D may be TRBD1 (5 bases). Per germline, CDR1 SGHTA and CDR2 FQGNSA. The V and J ends lost 1 base and 4 bases respectively, with 13 bases between them. This CDR3 is 15 amino acids long. CDR3 sequence: CASSLVRRVSTEAFF. CDR3 sequence (DNA): TGTGCCAGCAGCTTAGTTCGCAGGGTGAGCACTGAAGCTTTCTTT.

The chain joins TRBV9 to TRBJ2-3; D perhaps matches TRBD2 (5 bases). CDR1 is SGDLS and CDR2 is YYNGEE in the germline V gene. Trimming took off 0 bases at V and 5 bases at J, with 10 bases between the two ends. This CDR3 region has 14 residues. CDR3 region: CASSVAGRGDTQYF. CDR3 DNA sequence: TGTGCCAGCAGCGTAGCTGGTCGGGGAGATACGCAGTATTTT.

The chain joins TRBV7-2 to TRBJ1-3; the D is unclear. Trimming stripped 4 bases from V and 0 bases from J, with 13 bases between. CDR3 length: 16 amino acids. Looked up from germline, CDR1 is SGHTA and CDR2 is FQGNSA. Written as DNA, the CDR3 is TGTGCCAGCAGCTCACAAACCGACAACTCTGGAAACACCATATATTTT. This gives the protein CASSSQTDNSGNTIYF.

J is TRBJ2-7 and V is TRBV4-1; 7 nucleotides line up with TRBD2. Trimming removed 5 bases from V and 7 bases from J; junction bases left unmatched: 17. Per the germline V gene, CDR1 is MGHRA and CDR2 is YSYEKL. The length of the CDR3 is 16 residues. The CDR3 nucleotides read TGCGCCAGCAGCTTCCTACTGGGAGGGCCCTCGGGTGAGCAGTACTTC. Protein: CASSFLLGGPSGEQYF.

The chain has TRBV19 and TRBJ2-7, with 9 bases matching TRBD1. The germline V gene has CDR1 LNHDA and CDR2 SQIVND (reference sequence). V shed 6 bases and J 5 bases; nucleotides not matched to a gene: 8. The CDR3 runs 14 residues. The CDR3 loop reads CASRPTGGRDEQYF. CDR3 in DNA: TGTGCCAGTAGGCCGACAGGGGGTCGCGACGAGCAGTACTTC.

J is TRBJ1-2 and V is TRBV6-5; possibly TRBD1 for D (6 bases). Germline CDR1 is MNHEY and CDR2 is SVGAGI. Trimming pared 8 bases from V and 2 bases from J, leaving 15 bases between. CDR3 size: 14 residues. The CDR3 DNA follows: TGTGCCAGCCTTGGGCAGGGACAAAACTATGGCTACACCTTC. It yields the protein CASLGQGQNYGYTF.

This clone was counted a single time. The rearrangement uses TRBV19 and TRBJ2-7; 9 nucleotides agree with TRBD1. The CDR3 sequence is 13 residues long. Germline V CDR1 and CDR2: LNHDA, SQIVND (reference sequence). The J segment lost 6 bases and the V segment lost 5 bases, leaving 5 bases of the junction unmatched. The CDR3 sequence is CASSPSTGGEQYF. CDR3 in DNA: TGTGCCAGTAGTCCTTCGACAGGGGGCGAGCAGTACTTC.

This chain connects TRBV5-6 to TRBJ1-2; D may be TRBD1 (5 bases). V lost 6 bases, J lost 2 bases, and 20 bases lay in between. The germline gives CDR1 SGHDT, CDR2 YYEEEE. The CDR3 extends over 16 amino acids. CDR3 residues: CASTKTWGDRNYGYTF. Written as DNA, the CDR3 is TGTGCCAGCACTAAGACGTGGGGGGACCGGAACTATGGCTACACCTTC.

The chain joins TRBV5-1 to TRBJ2-3; 10 bases align to TRBD1. The J segment lost 3 bases and the V segment lost 4 bases, leaving 11 bases of the junction unmatched. There are 17 residues in the CDR3. Germline assignment: CDR1 SGHRS and CDR2 YFSETQ. As DNA, the CDR3 is TGCGCCAGCAGCGGCCTGGGGACAGGGGTTGGGACAGATACGCAGTATTTT. This encodes CASSGLGTGVGTDTQYF. Complete variable domain (other parts from reference TRBV5-1 and TRBJ2-3): KAGVTQTPRYLIKTRGQQVTLSCSPISGHRSVSWYQQTPGQGLQFLFEYFSETQRNKGNFPGRFSGRQFSNSRSEMNVSTLELGDSALYLCASSGLGTGVGTDTQYFGPGTRLTVL.

The J gene is TRBJ1-5, the V gene TRBV19, with D possibly TRBD1 on 6 matching bases. V lost 3 bases to trimming and J lost 3 bases, with 12 bases between them. The CDR3 runs 15 residues. The V gene's germline CDR1 is LNHDA and CDR2 SQIVND (reference sequence). The CDR3 DNA follows: TGTGCCAGTAGTATCGCGGGGGCGTTCAATCAGCCCCAGCATTTT. Translation gives CASSIAGAFNQPQHF.

This clone showed up just once. V usage is TRBV6-6 and J usage is TRBJ2-1, with 11 nucleotides matching TRBD1. Germline CDR1 MNHNY, CDR2 SVGAGI (reference sequence). Unmatched junction bases numbered 13, after V lost 5 bases and J lost 7 bases. The CDR3 runs to 17 residues. This chain's CDR3 is CASSLRTGGLQGNEQFF. The DNA of the CDR3 is TGTGCCAGCAGTCTCCGGACAGGGGGCCTACAGGGGAATGAGCAGTTCTTC.

The rearrangement joins TRBV27 to TRBJ2-1, with TRBD2 matching over 9 bases. Germline trimming cut 6 bases from V and 6 bases from J; bases unmatched to any gene: 12. CDR3 length: 16 amino acids. The germline V gene has CDR1 MNHEY and CDR2 SMNVEV (reference sequence). CDR3 loop: CASSRIAGEGGNEQFF. CDR3 DNA: TGTGCCAGCAGCCGGATAGCGGGAGAGGGGGGCAATGAGCAGTTCTTC.

The chain uses TRBV30 and TRBJ1-4; 9 bases are shared with TRBD1. The J segment lost 10 bases and the V segment lost 4 bases, leaving 10 bases of the junction unmatched. The CDR3 is 14 residues long. The germline V gene has CDR1 GTSNPN and CDR2 SVGIG (reference sequence). CDR3 residues: CAWNLGTGPRKLFF. In DNA form, the CDR3 reads TGTGCCTGGAATCTGGGGACAGGGCCCAGAAAACTGTTTTTT. Supplemented by reference TRBV30 and TRBJ1-4, the full variable domain reads SQTIHQWPATLVQPVGSPLSLECTVEGTSNPNLYWYRQAAGRGLQLLFYSVGIGQISSEVPQNLSASRPQDRQFILSSKKLLLSDSGFYLCAWNLGTGPRKLFFGSGTQLSVL.